The 21 T cell receptor beta chains below all came from one sample that was sequenced in a study of shared clonotypes between healthy human individuals. Terminally differentiated effector memory CD45RA+ cells were left out of the naive CD8 fraction, which was CD45RO-negative and positively selected for CCR7. Profiled with immunoSEQ multiplex PCR; TCRdb holds only in-frame clones, not every one. Here the sample spans 2 million to 2.5 million clones, about 95% being singletons. Specimen: naive CD8+ T cells sorted from blood. Receptor source: a man in his late teens or twenties in good health.

The V call is TRBV20-1, the J call TRBJ2-1, with D uncertain. The V gene lost 3 bases and the J gene lost 10 bases, with 7 bases spanning the gap. Looked up from germline, CDR1 is DFQATT and CDR2 is SNEGSKA (reference sequence). The CDR3 spans 10 residues. As DNA, the CDR3 is TGCAGTGCTAGCCTAACCGAGCAGTTCTTC. Translated, it gives CSASLTEQFF.

The rearrangement links TRBV10-1 to TRBJ2-3; TRBD2 aligns across 13 bases. This CDR3 has 17 residues. V shed 2 bases and J 3 bases; nucleotides not matched to a gene: 5. Germline V gives CDR1 WNHNN, CDR2 SYGVQD (reference sequence). The CDR3: CASSERTSGSLTDTQYF. Written as DNA, the CDR3 is TGCGCCAGCAGTGAGCGGACTAGCGGGAGTCTTACAGATACGCAGTATTTT.

This chain joins TRBV27 and TRBJ2-7; possible D gene TRBD1, 6 bases. The germline V gene has CDR1 MNHEY and CDR2 SMNVEV (reference sequence). The CDR3 consists of 15 residues. The V end lost 0 bases, the J end lost 4 bases, and 13 bases lay between the germline ends. The CDR3 here is CASSLSGASRYEQYF. The CDR3 DNA sequence: TGTGCCAGCAGTTTATCGGGGGCTAGTAGGTACGAGCAGTACTTC.

V usage is TRBV7-9 and J usage is TRBJ1-1; TRBD1 matches at 8 bases. CDR1 and CDR2 from the germline V gene are SEHNR and FQNEAQ (reference sequence). This CDR3 has 13 amino acids. J was trimmed by 8 bases and V by 1 base; bases with no gene match: 3. The DNA for the CDR3 is TGTGCCAGCAGCTTAGGGGGGACAGGCGAAGCTTTCTTT. Its protein is CASSLGGTGEAFF.

The chain links TRBV9 to TRBJ2-3, with TRBD2 matching over 10 bases. The junction had 2 bases not matched to a gene; V was cut back by 1 base and J by 3 bases. The CDR3 sequence is 15 residues long. The V gene's germline CDR1 is SGDLS and CDR2 YYNGEE. In DNA, the CDR3 is TGTGCCAGCAGCGTACCTAGCGGGAGTACAGATACGCAGTATTTT. This sequence encodes CASSVPSGSTDTQYF. Complete variable domain (other parts from reference TRBV9 and TRBJ2-3): DSGVTQTPKHLITATGQRVTLRCSPRSGDLSVYWYQQSLDQGLQFLIQYYNGEERAKGNILERFSAQQFPDLHSELNLSSLELGDSALYFCASSVPSGSTDTQYFGPGTRLTVL.

This chain links TRBV7-8 with TRBJ2-5; D remains unclear. This CDR3 region has 14 residues. From germline, CDR1 is SGHVS and CDR2 FQNEAQ. V gave up 1 base and J gave up 0 bases, with 6 bases separating them. CDR3 DNA sequence: TGTGCCAGCAGCTTAGTTATGTACCAAGAGACCCAGTACTTC. It is translated as CASSLVMYQETQYF.

This clone was seen a single time. This sample also contains other DNA sequences that code for the same CDR3. CDR3 sequence (DNA): TGTGCCAGCAGTCCTGGGACTAGCGGGACACACAATGAGCAGTTCTTC. Translating gives CASSPGTSGTHNEQFF. V and J are TRBV27 and TRBJ2-1; TRBD2 matches at 13 bases. This CDR3 comprises 16 residues. The junction had 6 bases not matched to a gene; V was cut back by 5 bases and J by 5 bases. Germline CDR1 is MNHEY and CDR2 is SMNVEV (reference sequence).

V gene TRBV19 combines with J gene TRBJ2-7, with 7 bases lining up with TRBD1. CDR1 is LNHDA and CDR2 is SQIVND in the germline V gene (reference sequence). V lost 3 bases and J lost 2; bases outside the gene matches: 7. The CDR3 length is 15 residues. The CDR3 spells CASSINRGYPYEQYF. CDR3 nucleotides: TGTGCCAGTAGTATTAACAGGGGATACCCCTACGAGCAGTACTTC.

Points on this clone: The same CDR3 is also encoded by other DNA sequences in this sample. The V call is TRBV5-1, the J call TRBJ2-5; 8 bases map to TRBD2. Germline V lookup: CDR1 SGHRS, CDR2 YFSETQ. V gave up 0 bases and J gave up 1 base; unmatched junction bases: 8. CDR3 length equals 17 residues. CDR3 nucleotides: TGCGCCAGCAGCTTGGTTGGTAGCGGGGCACTCCAAGAGACCCAGTACTTC. Amino acids: CASSLVGSGALQETQYF.

The rearrangement joins TRBV27 to TRBJ2-7; tentatively, D is TRBD2 (5 bases). CDR1 is MNHEY, CDR2 SMNVEV, per germline (reference sequence). Trimming removed 8 bases at V and 6 bases at J, with 11 bases between. The CDR3 consists of 11 residues. DNA of the CDR3: TGTGCCAGCGAAGGACTTGGCGAGCAGTACTTC. Translation gives CASEGLGEQYF.

V and J are TRBV27 and TRBJ2-1, with D perhaps TRBD1 or TRBD2 (6 bases each). Germline V gene data show CDR1 as MNHEY and CDR2 as SMNVEV (reference sequence). The CDR3 is made up of 14 amino acids. Trimming removed 2 bases from V and 5 bases from J, with 10 bases in between. Here the CDR3 reads CASSLVGGNNEQFF. In nucleotides, the CDR3 is TGTGCCAGCAGTTTAGTGGGGGGCAACAATGAGCAGTTCTTC.

This clone was detected only once. The gene calls are TRBV27 and TRBJ1-2; D ambiguous. The V end lost 5 bases, the J end lost 2 bases, and 12 bases lay between the germline ends. The CDR3 covers 14 residues. CDR1 and CDR2 from the germline V gene are MNHEY and SMNVEV (reference sequence). CDR3 bases: TGTGCCAGCAGTCCCCTACCCGGGAACTATGGCTACACCTTC. Translation: CASSPLPGNYGYTF.

This chain connects TRBV27 to TRBJ1-2, with D possibly TRBD1 on 6 matching bases. This CDR3 has 14 residues. Between the trimmed V and J ends, which lost 5 bases and 8 bases, there was a span of 18 bases. CDR1 and CDR2 from the germline V gene are MNHEY and SMNVEV (reference sequence). The CDR3 sequence is CASSPGSGTRGYTF. The CDR3 DNA follows: TGTGCCAGCAGTCCAGGGTCTGGGACAAGGGGCTACACCTTC.

The chain couples TRBV5-1 to TRBJ1-1, with D possibly being TRBD1 (6 bases). The CDR3 spans 16 residues. CDR1 SGHRS and CDR2 YFSETQ come from the germline V gene. V lost 1 base and J 0 bases, leaving 13 bases between the germline ends. CDR3 sequence reads: CASSLSVYRVNTEAFF. In nucleotides, the CDR3 is TGCGCCAGCAGCTTGAGTGTTTACAGGGTGAACACTGAAGCTTTCTTT.

The chain carries TRBV10-3 and TRBJ1-6; D is perhaps TRBD1 (5 bases). The CDR3 totals 15 residues. Germline V gives CDR1 ENHRY, CDR2 SYGVKD. Trimming stripped 3 bases from V and 7 bases from J, with 13 bases between. In DNA form, the CDR3 reads TGTGCCATCAGTGACGACAGAAACTGGAATTCACCCCTCCACTTT. This encodes CAISDDRNWNSPLHF.

This clone appeared a single time. This chain links TRBV5-4 with TRBJ2-7; D is unresolved. V dropped 0 bases and J dropped 2 bases, with 12 bases sitting between them. This CDR3 contains 15 residues. From germline, CDR1 is SGHNT and CDR2 YYREEE (reference sequence). The chain's CDR3 is CASSLGVPTPYEQYF. The CDR3 DNA follows: TGTGCCAGCAGCTTGGGGGTCCCGACCCCCTACGAGCAGTACTTC.

The V and J genes are TRBV7-9 and TRBJ1-4, with 7 positions matching TRBD1. The V gene end was trimmed by 4 bases and the J gene end by 11 bases; junction bases not matched to a gene: 4. CDR1 is SEHNR, CDR2 FQNEAQ, per germline (reference sequence). CDR3 length: 12 amino acids. The DNA of the CDR3 is TGTGCCAGCAGCTCGACAGGGAGTAAACTGTTTTTT. Translation gives CASSSTGSKLFF.

As for this clone: Distinct nucleotide sequences in the sample also encode this CDR3. The chain employs TRBV10-1 and TRBJ2-7; D remains ambiguous. Germline CDR1 and CDR2: WNHNN and SYGVQD (reference sequence). The length of the CDR3 is 13 residues. Between the trimmed V and J ends, which lost 3 bases and 2 bases, there was a span of 8 bases. The CDR3 DNA follows: TGCGCCAGCAGTGAATCAGGCGCCTACGAGCAGTACTTC. Amino acid sequence: CASSESGAYEQYF.

The chain joins TRBV5-4 to TRBJ1-1, with a weak D call TRBD1 (5 bases). The V end lost 4 bases, the J end lost 1 base, and 14 bases lay between the germline ends. Germline CDR1 SGHNT, CDR2 YYREEE (reference sequence). This CDR3 has 15 amino acids. The CDR3 DNA follows: TGTGCCAGCAGCCCACCCCGTGGGGGGAACACTGAAGCTTTCTTT. It is translated as CASSPPRGGNTEAFF.

The chain employs TRBV11-1 and TRBJ1-2; D is perhaps TRBD1 (5 bases). Germline CDR1 SGHAT, CDR2 FQDESV (reference sequence). V lost 2 bases, J lost 4 bases, and 8 bases lay in between. The CDR3 runs to 13 residues. The CDR3 loop reads CASSLRGGYGYTF. The CDR3 DNA is TGTGCCAGCAGCTTAAGGGGAGGCTATGGCTACACCTTC. Complete variable domain (other parts from reference TRBV11-1 and TRBJ1-2): EAEVAQSPRYKITEKSQAVAFWCDPISGHATLYWYRQILGQGPELLVQFQDESVVDDSQLPKDRFSAERLKGVDSTLKIQPAELGDSAMYLCASSLRGGYGYTFGSGTRLTVV.

The chain employs TRBV6-6 and TRBJ2-2; no clear D gene. Germline V gene data show CDR1 as MNHNY and CDR2 as SVGAGI (reference sequence). CDR3 length: 12 amino acids. Trimming removed 7 bases at V and 7 bases at J, with 10 bases between. Here the CDR3 DNA reads TGTGCCAGCACCTTGAGTGTCGGGGAGCTGTTTTTT. Its translation is CASTLSVGELFF.